The 7 T cell receptor beta chains given below trace back to one sample, sequenced in a study of sequential checkpoint blockade in melanoma (dated by TCRdb to about 2019). Library construction relied on the immunoSEQ multiplex PCR assay. TCRdb provides this immuneACCESS table in a form limited to in-frame rearrangements. Some clones are lacking; in checked studies, under half of them reflect an unresolved V gene, and why the rest are absent is not known. The sample data list about 18,000 clones, and approximately 26% of these were observed just once. The ten top clones hold roughly 7.2% of the sample. This specimen's treatment or condition label, interpreted: randomized to nivolumab then ipilimumab (arm A) or the reverse (arm B). Sample: tumor tissue (inferred from file names), taken from a patient given nivolumab and ipilimumab in sequence. Receptors were obtained from a human donor with melanoma.

J is TRBJ2-5 and V is TRBV19; TRBD1 matches 7 bases. V was clipped by 6 bases and J by 4 bases; unmatched bases: 5. Germline CDR1 reads LNHDA; CDR2 reads SQIVND (reference sequence). The CDR3 extends over 13 amino acids. The CDR3 reads CASSRRGLETQYF. In nucleotides, the CDR3 is TGTGCCAGTAGCCGCAGGGGGTTAGAGACCCAGTACTTC. The entire variable domain, with the rest obtained from reference TRBV19 and TRBJ2-5, is as follows: DGGITQSPKYLFRKEGQNVTLSCEQNLNHDAMYWYRQDPGQGLRLIYYSQIVNDFQKGDIAEGYSVSREKKESFPLTVTSAQKNPTAFYLCASSRRGLETQYFGPGTRLLVL.

V usage is TRBV11-3 and J usage is TRBJ1-6; no firm D call. The CDR3 contains 16 residues. Trimming left V 4 bases short and J 5 bases short, with 15 bases between. The germline gives CDR1 SGHNT, CDR2 YENEEA. The CDR3 nucleotides read TGTGCCAGCAGCTCGCTCGTGAGGGTGAATAATTCACCCCTCCACTTT. Translation gives CASSSLVRVNNSPLHF. The full variable domain, in which reference TRBV11-3 and TRBJ1-6 provide the parts outside the CDR3, is EAGVVQSPRYKIIEKKQPVAFWCNPISGHNTLYWYLQNLGQGPELLIRYENEEAVDDSQLPKDRFSAERLKGVDSTLKIQPAELGDSAVYLCASSSLVRVNNSPLHFGNGTRLTVT.

The genes are TRBV14 and TRBJ2-5; D is perhaps TRBD2 (6 bases). Between the trimmed V and J ends, which lost 0 bases and 6 bases, there was a span of 17 bases. In germline, CDR1 is SGHDN, CDR2 FVKESK. This CDR3 has 16 amino acids. The CDR3 reads CASSQDLTAGLKTQYF. As DNA, the CDR3 is TGTGCCAGCAGCCAAGATCTTACAGCGGGTCTTAAGACCCAGTACTTC. Complete variable domain (other parts from reference TRBV14 and TRBJ2-5): EAGVTQFPSHSVIEKGQTVTLRCDPISGHDNLYWYRRVMGKEIKFLLHFVKESKQDESGMPNNRFLAERTGGTYSTLKVQPAELEDSGVYFCASSQDLTAGLKTQYFGPGTRLLVL.

J is TRBJ2-1 and V is TRBV11-3; tentative D call: TRBD2 (5 bases). The CDR3 sequence is 15 residues long. Per germline, CDR1 SGHNT and CDR2 YENEEA. With 3 bases removed from V and 5 bases from J, the gap between germline ends came to 14 bases. The DNA for the CDR3 is TGTGCCAGCAGCTTGTCTAGCAAGTCGAACAATGAGCAGTTCTTC. Its protein product is CASSLSSKSNNEQFF.

CDR3 sequence reads: CASSAGFDYGYTF. CDR3 nucleotides: TGTGCGTCGTCAGCGGGTTTTGACTATGGCTACACCTTC. The chain uses TRBV6-8 and TRBJ1-2; D remains unclear. The CDR3 is made up of 13 amino acids. Germline CDR1 reads MNHGY; CDR2 reads SAAAGT.

This clone has more than one count but fewer than ten. The rearrangement links TRBV6-8 to TRBJ2-5; TRBD1 might be the D (6 bases). The germline V gene has CDR1 MNHGY and CDR2 SAAAGT. The CDR3 spans 17 residues. Trimming removed 6 bases at V and 1 base at J, with 21 bases between. The CDR3 loop is CASRRTVGTRGQETQYF. Written as DNA, the CDR3 is TGTGCCAGCAGACGAACGGTGGGGACACGCGGCCAAGAGACCCAGTACTTC.

This clone was seen a handful of times. The rearrangement links TRBV28 to TRBJ2-7; unclear D gene. Germline-derived CDR1 and CDR2 are MDHEN and SYDVKM. Trimming removed 6 bases at V and 4 bases at J, with 16 bases between. CDR3 length: 14 amino acids. CDR3 protein: CASREGLHLYEQYF. In nucleotides, the CDR3 is TGTGCCAGCAGGGAAGGGTTGCACCTTTACGAGCAGTACTTC.